The 6 T cell receptor beta chains below all came from one sample that was sequenced in a study of T-cell reconstitution after alpha-beta-depleted transplantation in children. Unique molecular identifiers were built into the TCRbeta library. TCRdb re-called the PCR reads through MiXCR, storing one row per CDR3 protein. The sample lists 250,000 to 350,000 distinct CDR3 sequences, about 10% seen once, with around 9.1% in the top ten. This specimen consisted of PBMCs from the stem cell graft donor, obtained from the stem cell graft. The receptors come from a human donor who donated a stem cell graft to a child with SCID.

J is TRBJ1-1 and V is TRBV6-6, with TRBD1 as a possible D gene (5 bases). CDR1 is MNHNY and CDR2 is SVGAGI in the germline V gene (reference sequence). The CDR3 covers 12 residues. V gave up 6 bases and J gave up 7 bases, with 12 bases separating them. The DNA for the CDR3 is TGTGCCAGCAGAATCGGGGCAATTGAAGCTTTCTTT. Its protein product is CASRIGAIEAFF.

The rearrangement joins TRBV11-2 to TRBJ2-1; D is undetermined. Germline CDR1 SGHAT, CDR2 FQNNGV. V shed 1 base and J shed 5 bases, with 9 bases lying between them. This CDR3 region has 14 residues. In DNA, the CDR3 is TGTGCCAGCAGCTTAGTGGGCAGAGACAATGAGCAGTTCTTC. As protein: CASSLVGRDNEQFF.

A few counts support this clonotype. The chain is built from TRBV20-1 and TRBJ2-2; 12 bases are a match to TRBD2. The J segment lost 8 bases and the V segment lost 2 bases, leaving 3 bases of the junction unmatched. Germline CDR1 DFQATT, CDR2 SNEGSKA (reference sequence). The CDR3 has 14 residues. CDR3 sequence: CSARLAGGRGELFF. The DNA for the CDR3 is TGCAGTGCTAGACTAGCGGGGGGGCGAGGGGAGCTGTTTTTT.

The V and J genes are TRBV7-2 and TRBJ1-3; unclear D gene. The CDR3 has 12 amino acids. Germline loops: CDR1 SGHTA, CDR2 FQGNSA. The V and J ends lost 5 bases and 6 bases respectively, with 8 bases between them. The DNA for the CDR3 is TGTGCCAGCAGCCCGACGGAAAACACCATATATTTT. Protein product: CASSPTENTIYF.

Concerning this clonotype: The germline gene is not matched at one end of the junction; a read error may be the cause. The V and J genes are TRBV7-7 and TRBJ2-5; 9 bases are a match to TRBD1. The CDR3 is 15 residues long. From germline, CDR1 is SSHAT and CDR2 FNYEAQ (reference sequence). The DNA of the CDR3 is TGTGCTAGCAGCGCCAGGGACAGGGAGGGAGAGACCCAGTACTTC. Protein product: CASSARDREGETQYF.

The J gene is TRBJ2-1, the V gene TRBV7-9; tentative D call: TRBD1 (6 bases). The germline V gene has CDR1 SEHNR and CDR2 FQNEAQ (reference sequence). V was clipped by 6 bases and J by 7 bases, with 19 bases between them. The CDR3 length is 15 residues. The CDR3 region is CASSHRNRVGNEQFF. The CDR3 DNA sequence: TGTGCCAGCAGTCACCGTAACAGGGTGGGGAATGAGCAGTTCTTC. The full variable domain, its missing parts supplied by reference TRBV7-9 and TRBJ2-1, is DTGVSQNPRHKITKRGQNVTFRCDPISEHNRLYWYRQTLGQGPEFLTYFQNEAQLEKSRLLSDRFSAERPKGSFSTLEIQRTEQGDSAMYLCASSHRNRVGNEQFFGPGTRLTVL.